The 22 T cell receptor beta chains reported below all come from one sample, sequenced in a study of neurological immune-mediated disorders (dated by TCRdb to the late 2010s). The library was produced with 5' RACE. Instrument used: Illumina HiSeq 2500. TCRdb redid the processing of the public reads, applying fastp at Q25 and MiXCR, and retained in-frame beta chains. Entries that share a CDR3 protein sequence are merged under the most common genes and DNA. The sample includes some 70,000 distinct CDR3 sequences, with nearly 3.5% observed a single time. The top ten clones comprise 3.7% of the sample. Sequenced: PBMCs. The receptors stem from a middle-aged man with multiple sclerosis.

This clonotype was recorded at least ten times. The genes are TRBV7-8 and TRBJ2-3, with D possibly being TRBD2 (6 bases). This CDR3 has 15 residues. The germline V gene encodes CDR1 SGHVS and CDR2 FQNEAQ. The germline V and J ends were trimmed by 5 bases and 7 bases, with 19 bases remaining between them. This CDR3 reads CASSRGLGISNTQYF. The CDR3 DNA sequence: TGTGCCAGCAGCCGGGGACTCGGAATCAGCAATACGCAGTATTTT.

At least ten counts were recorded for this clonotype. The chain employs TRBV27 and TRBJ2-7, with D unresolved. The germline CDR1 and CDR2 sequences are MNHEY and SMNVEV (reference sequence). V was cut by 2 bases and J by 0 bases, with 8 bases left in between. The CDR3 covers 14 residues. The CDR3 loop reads CASSLIASSYEQYF. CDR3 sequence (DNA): TGTGCCAGCAGTTTAATTGCCAGCTCCTACGAGCAGTACTTC.

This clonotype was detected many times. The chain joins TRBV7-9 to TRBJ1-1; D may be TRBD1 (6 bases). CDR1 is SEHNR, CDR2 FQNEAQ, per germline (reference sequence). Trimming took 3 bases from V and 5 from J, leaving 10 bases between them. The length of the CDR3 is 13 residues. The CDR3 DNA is TGTGCCAGCAGCTTGGGTCAGGGGACTGAAGCTTTCTTT. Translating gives CASSLGQGTEAFF.

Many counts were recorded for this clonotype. The CDR3 protein is CASNPQSGPRTGELFF. Written as DNA, the CDR3 is TGTGCCAGCAACCCGCAGTCCGGGCCTCGGACCGGGGAGCTGTTTTTT. The chain is built from TRBV6-6 and TRBJ2-2; D remains ambiguous. Germline CDR1 reads MNHNY; CDR2 reads SVGAGI (reference sequence). CDR3 length: 16 residues. Trimming took off 7 bases at V and 5 bases at J, with 20 bases between the two ends.

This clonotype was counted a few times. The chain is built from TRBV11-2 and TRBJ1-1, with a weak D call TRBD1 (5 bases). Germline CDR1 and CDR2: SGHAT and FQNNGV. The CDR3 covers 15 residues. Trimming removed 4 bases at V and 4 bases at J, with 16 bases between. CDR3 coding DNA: TGTGCCAGCAGCTCCCCGCGGAGGGGTTCCACTGAAGCTTTCTTT. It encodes CASSSPRRGSTEAFF.

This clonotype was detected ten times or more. The CDR3 bases are TGTGCCAGCAGACTGTTCTCTGGAAACACCATATATTTT. Protein product: CASRLFSGNTIYF. The rearrangement uses TRBV12-3 or TRBV12-4 and TRBJ1-3; the D is unclear. The length of the CDR3 is 13 residues. V dropped 6 bases and J dropped 0 bases, with 6 bases sitting between them.

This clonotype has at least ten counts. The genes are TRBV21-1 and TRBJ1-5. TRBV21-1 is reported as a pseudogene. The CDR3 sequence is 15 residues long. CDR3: CASSKAGNLIQPQHF. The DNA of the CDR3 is TGTGCCAGCAGCAAAGCAGGGAACCTTATTCAGCCCCAGCATTTT.

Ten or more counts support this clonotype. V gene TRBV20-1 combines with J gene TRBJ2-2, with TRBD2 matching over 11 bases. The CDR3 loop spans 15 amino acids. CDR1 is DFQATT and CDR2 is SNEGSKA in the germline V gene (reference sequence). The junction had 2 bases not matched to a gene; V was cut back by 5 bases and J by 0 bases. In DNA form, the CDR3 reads TGCAGTGCTCGACTAGCGGGAACGAACACCGGGGAGCTGTTTTTT. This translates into CSARLAGTNTGELFF.

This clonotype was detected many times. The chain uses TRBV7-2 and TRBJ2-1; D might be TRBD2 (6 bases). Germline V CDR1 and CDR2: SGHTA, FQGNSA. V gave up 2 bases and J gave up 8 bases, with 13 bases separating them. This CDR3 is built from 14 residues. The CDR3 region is CASSLRPGVHEQFF. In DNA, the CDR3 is TGTGCCAGCAGCTTAAGACCGGGGGTACATGAGCAGTTCTTC.

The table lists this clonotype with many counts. DNA of the CDR3: TGTGCCAGCAGCCGTTATATCGGACAGGGGATGAACACCGGGGAGCTGTTTTTT. Translation gives CASSRYIGQGMNTGELFF. The chain couples TRBV11-2 to TRBJ2-2, with TRBD1 matching over 9 bases. Germline values: CDR1 SGHAT, CDR2 FQNNGV. J gave up 1 base and V 5 bases, and 11 bases lay outside the gene matches. CDR3 size: 18 residues.

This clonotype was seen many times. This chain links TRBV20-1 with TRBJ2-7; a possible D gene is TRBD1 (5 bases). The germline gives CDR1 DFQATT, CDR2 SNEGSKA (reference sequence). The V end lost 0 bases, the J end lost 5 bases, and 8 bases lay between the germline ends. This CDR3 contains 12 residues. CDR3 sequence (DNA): TGCAGTGCTAGAGAGCAGGGCCACGAGCAGTACTTC. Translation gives CSAREQGHEQYF.

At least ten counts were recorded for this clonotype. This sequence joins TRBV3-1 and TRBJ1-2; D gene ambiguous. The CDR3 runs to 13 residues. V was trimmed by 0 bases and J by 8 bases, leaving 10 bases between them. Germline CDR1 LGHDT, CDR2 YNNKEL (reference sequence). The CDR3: CASSQDRSGGYTF. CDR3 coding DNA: TGTGCCAGCAGCCAAGACCGGAGTGGGGGCTACACCTTC.

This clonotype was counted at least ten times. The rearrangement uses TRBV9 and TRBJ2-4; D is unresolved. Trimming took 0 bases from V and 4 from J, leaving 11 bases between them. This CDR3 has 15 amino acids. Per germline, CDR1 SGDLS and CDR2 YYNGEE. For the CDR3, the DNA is TGTGCCAGCAGCGTAGGTCTGTCCGGTAAAAACATTCAGTACTTC. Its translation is CASSVGLSGKNIQYF.

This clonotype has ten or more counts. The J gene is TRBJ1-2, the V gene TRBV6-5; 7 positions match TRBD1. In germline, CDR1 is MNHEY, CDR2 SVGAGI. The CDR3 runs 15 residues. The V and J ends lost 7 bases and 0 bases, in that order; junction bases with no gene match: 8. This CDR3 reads CASKGGAFANYGYTF. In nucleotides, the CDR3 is TGTGCCAGCAAAGGGGGCGCTTTTGCTAACTATGGCTACACCTTC.

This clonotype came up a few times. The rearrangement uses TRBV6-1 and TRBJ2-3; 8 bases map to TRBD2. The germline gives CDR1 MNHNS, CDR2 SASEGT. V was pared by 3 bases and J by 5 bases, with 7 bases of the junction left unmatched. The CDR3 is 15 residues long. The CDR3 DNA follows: TGTGCCAGCAGTGAGTCCGGGACTAGAGTAGATACGCAGTATTTT. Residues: CASSESGTRVDTQYF.

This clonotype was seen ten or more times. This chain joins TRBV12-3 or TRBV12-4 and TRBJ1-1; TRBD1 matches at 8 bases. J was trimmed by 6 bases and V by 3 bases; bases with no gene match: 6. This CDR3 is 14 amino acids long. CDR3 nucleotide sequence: TGTGCCAGCAGTTTCTCCAGGGGGCGATCTGAAGCTTTCTTT. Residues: CASSFSRGRSEAFF.

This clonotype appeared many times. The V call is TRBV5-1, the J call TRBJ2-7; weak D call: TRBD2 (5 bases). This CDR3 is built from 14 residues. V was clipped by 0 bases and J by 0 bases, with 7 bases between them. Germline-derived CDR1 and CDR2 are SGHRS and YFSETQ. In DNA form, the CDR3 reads TGCGCCAGCAGCTTGGAAGCGGCCTCCTACGAGCAGTACTTC. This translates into CASSLEAASYEQYF.

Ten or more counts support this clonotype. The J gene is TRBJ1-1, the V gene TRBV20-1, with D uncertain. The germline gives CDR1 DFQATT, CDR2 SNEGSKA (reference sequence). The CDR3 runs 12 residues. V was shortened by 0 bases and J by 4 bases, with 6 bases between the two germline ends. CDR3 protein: CSARDGSTEAFF. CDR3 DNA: TGCAGTGCTAGAGATGGTAGCACTGAAGCTTTCTTT.

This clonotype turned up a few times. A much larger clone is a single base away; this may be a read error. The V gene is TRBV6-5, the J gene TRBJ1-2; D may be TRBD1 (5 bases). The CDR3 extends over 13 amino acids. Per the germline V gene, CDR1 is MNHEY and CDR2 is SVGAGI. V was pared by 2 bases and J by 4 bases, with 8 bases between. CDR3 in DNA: TGTGCCAGCAGTTACAGGGGCGGCTATGGCTACACCTTC. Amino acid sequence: CASSYRGGYGYTF.

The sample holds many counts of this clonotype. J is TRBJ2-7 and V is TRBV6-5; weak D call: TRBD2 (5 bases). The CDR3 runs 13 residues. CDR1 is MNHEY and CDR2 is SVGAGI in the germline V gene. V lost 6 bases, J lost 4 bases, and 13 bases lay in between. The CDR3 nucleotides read TGTGCCAGCAGCCACTCACGGGATTACGAGCAGTACTTC. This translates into CASSHSRDYEQYF.

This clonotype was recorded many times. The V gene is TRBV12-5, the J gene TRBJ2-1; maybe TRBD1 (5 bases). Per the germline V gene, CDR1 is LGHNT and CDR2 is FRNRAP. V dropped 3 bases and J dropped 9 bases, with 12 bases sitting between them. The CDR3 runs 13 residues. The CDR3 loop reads CASGLGAGLEQFF. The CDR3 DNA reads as TGTGCTAGTGGTTTAGGTGCAGGGCTTGAGCAGTTCTTC.

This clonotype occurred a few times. In DNA form, the CDR3 reads TGCAGTGCTAGAGAAGGGGAAAGTTGGGCTTTCTTT. Translating it yields CSAREGESWAFF. This chain uses TRBV20-1 with TRBJ1-1, with D possibly TRBD1 on 5 matching bases. The germline gives CDR1 DFQATT, CDR2 SNEGSKA (reference sequence). Trimming removed 0 bases at V and 11 bases at J, with 13 bases between. The CDR3 has 12 residues.